This TCR beta chain was retrieved from a study of control samples from healthy donors and cancer patients. Produced via immunoSEQ multiplex PCR; TCRdb's table is partial and in-frame only. This table has 100,000 to 150,000 clones, around 92% appearing once. Germline CDR1 is MGHRA and CDR2 is YSYEKL. The V segment lost 4 bases and the J segment 6 bases; nucleotides outside the gene matches: 12. The CDR3 has 16 residues. This chain connects TRBV4-1 to TRBJ1-5, with 7 bases fitting TRBD1. Sequencing was done on a sample of PBMCs. This receptor was taken from a man aged 80 or over with head and neck cancer. The CDR3 sequence: CASSPEGTAGAQPQHF. In DNA, the CDR3 is TGCGCCAGCAGCCCGGAAGGGACAGCGGGCGCTCAGCCCCAGCATTTT.